The 4 T cell receptor beta chains below come from one sample, sequenced in a study of T cell changes during pregnancy in multiple sclerosis. Assay: immunoSEQ multiplex PCR; the TCRdb copy retains only in-frame clones and omits some. The sample lists roughly 40,000 clones; about 92% were seen once. Material: CD8+ T cells from peripheral blood mononuclear cells, obtained in the first trimester of pregnancy. The receptors come from a female donor with multiple sclerosis, enrolled in a pregnancy study.

V usage is TRBV6-6 and J usage is TRBJ1-2; maybe TRBD1 (6 bases). Between the trimmed V and J ends, which lost 6 bases and 5 bases, there was a span of 16 bases. The germline gives CDR1 MNHNY, CDR2 SVGAGI (reference sequence). The CDR3 has 14 amino acids. The CDR3 DNA is TGTGCCAGCAGCCAAGAGCAGGGGCGGTATGGCTACACCTTC. It is translated as CASSQEQGRYGYTF.

The chain couples TRBV29-1 to TRBJ1-2; no clear D. CDR3 size: 13 residues. Trimming left V 2 bases short and J 4 bases short, with 11 bases between. The germline gives CDR1 SQVTM, CDR2 ANQGSEA. The CDR3: CSVESGQSYGYTF. The CDR3 region has the DNA TGCAGCGTTGAATCTGGGCAATCCTATGGCTACACCTTC. Drawing the rest from reference TRBV29-1 and TRBJ1-2, the complete variable domain is SAVISQKPSRDICQRGTSLTIQCQVDSQVTMMFWYRQQPGQSLTLIATANQGSEATYESGFVIDKFPISRPNLTFSTLTVSNMSPEDSSIYLCSVESGQSYGYTFGSGTRLTVV.

The chain has TRBV18 and TRBJ2-6, with 8 bases matching TRBD1. CDR3 size: 16 residues. Germline loops: CDR1 KGHSH, CDR2 LQKENI. With 3 bases clipped from V and 12 bases from J, the junction kept 13 bases outside the gene matches. The CDR3 sequence: CASSPKFRGPLFVLTF. The CDR3 nucleotides are TGTGCCAGCTCACCTAAGTTCAGGGGGCCGCTTTTCGTCCTGACTTTC.

The rearrangement joins TRBV27 to TRBJ1-4; 7 bases map to TRBD1. The CDR3 totals 15 residues. Losses at the gene ends were 0 bases for V and 5 bases for J; bases not matched to a gene: 3. Germline V CDR1 and CDR2: MNHEY, SMNVEV (reference sequence). In DNA, the CDR3 is TGTGCCAGCAGTTTATCGGTACAGGGGAATGAAAAACTGTTTTTT. Translated: CASSLSVQGNEKLFF.